Presented here are 24 T cell receptor beta chains from one specimen sequenced in a study of OX40 agonist ivuxolimab in advanced cancers. The protocol was immunoSEQ multiplex PCR, while the TCRdb copy is restricted to in-frame clones and leaves out a portion. The profile shows tens of thousands of clones, 89% of them singletons. Sample: CD4+ or CD8+ T cells sorted from blood, taken in a trial of the OX40 agonist ivuxolimab. The receptor source for this set is an adult with an advanced solid tumor such as melanoma, head and neck, liver or kidney cancer.

This chain links TRBV9 with TRBJ1-1, with D unclear. In germline, CDR1 is SGDLS, CDR2 YYNGEE. The CDR3 is 15 amino acids. Between the trimmed V and J ends, which lost 2 bases and 1 base, there was a span of 12 bases. CDR3: CASSVGFYENTEAFF. The CDR3 region has the DNA TGTGCCAGCAGCGTGGGATTTTATGAGAACACTGAAGCTTTCTTT.

The V call is TRBV18, the J call TRBJ2-1; TRBD2 aligns across 8 bases. The CDR3 runs to 17 residues. Germline CDR1 reads KGHSH; CDR2 reads LQKENI. The V and J ends lost 2 bases and 6 bases, in that order; junction bases with no gene match: 12. CDR3 protein: CASSPRRPAGEGNEQFF. CDR3 coding DNA: TGTGCCAGCTCACCAAGGAGGCCAGCGGGAGAGGGCAATGAGCAGTTCTTC.

The V call is TRBV5-8, the J call TRBJ1-6, with D possibly matching TRBD1 (6 bases). Trimming removed 3 bases from V and 9 bases from J, with 16 bases in between. The germline V gene encodes CDR1 SGHTS and CDR2 YDEGEE. The CDR3 sequence is 15 residues long. CDR3 nucleotides: TGTGCCAGCAGCTGGAACAGGGATCCATTTTCACCCCTCCACTTT. The encoded protein is CASSWNRDPFSPLHF. Filled out from reference TRBV5-8 and TRBJ1-6, the complete variable domain reads EAGVTQSPTHLIKTRGQQATLRCSPISGHTSVYWYQQALGLGLQFLLWYDEGEERNRGNFPPRFSGRQFPNYSSELNVNALELEDSALYLCASSWNRDPFSPLHFGNGTRLTVT.

The rearrangement links TRBV7-2 to TRBJ1-1, with 10 bases fitting TRBD1. J was trimmed by 4 bases and V by 2 bases; bases with no gene match: 7. This CDR3 is built from 16 residues. CDR1 and CDR2 (germline): SGHTA, FQGNSA. CDR3 nucleotides: TGTGCCAGCAGCTTACGAGGACAGGGGGGAGGCACTGAAGCTTTCTTT. As protein: CASSLRGQGGGTEAFF.

This chain connects TRBV7-6 to TRBJ2-1; 13 bases map to TRBD2. Germline V CDR1 and CDR2: SGHVS, FNYEAQ. The CDR3 has 15 amino acids. Unmatched junction bases numbered 6, after V lost 5 bases and J lost 8 bases. CDR3 sequence: CASSPRTSGSYEQFF. For the CDR3, the DNA is TGTGCCAGCAGCCCTAGGACTAGCGGGAGCTATGAGCAGTTCTTC.

The rearrangement uses TRBV5-1 and TRBJ2-7; the D gene is possibly TRBD2 (5 bases). V lost 4 bases to trimming and J lost 2 bases, with 13 bases between them. Germline V lookup: CDR1 SGHRS, CDR2 YFSETQ. The CDR3 totals 14 residues. The CDR3 bases are TGCGCCAGCAGCGCGCTAGCAGACGCCTACGAGCAGTACTTC. Amino acid sequence: CASSALADAYEQYF.

The chain uses TRBV9 and TRBJ2-1; the D gene is possibly TRBD2 (6 bases). The CDR3 is 16 amino acids. Trimming stripped 4 bases from V and 8 bases from J, with 22 bases between. Germline-derived CDR1 and CDR2 are SGDLS and YYNGEE. In DNA form, the CDR3 reads TGTGCCAGCAGCTCCCCTCGCGGGTCCTGGGACTATGAGCAGTTCTTC. Translation: CASSSPRGSWDYEQFF.

The chain is built from TRBV5-5 and TRBJ1-5, with a tentative D call TRBD1 (5 bases). V lost 4 bases and J lost 0, with 14 bases in between. CDR3 length equals 16 residues. Germline CDR1 is SGHKS and CDR2 is YYEKEE (reference sequence). Here the CDR3 reads CASSPQDRYSNQPQHF. CDR3 sequence (DNA): TGTGCCAGCAGCCCGCAAGACAGATATAGCAATCAGCCCCAGCATTTT.

On this clone: An end of the junction differs from the germline gene, which may be a read error. The chain employs TRBV13 and TRBJ1-6, with D hard to call. CDR3 size: 14 residues. CDR1 PRHDT and CDR2 FYEKMQ come from the germline V gene (reference sequence). The CDR3 DNA reads TGTGCCAGCAGCCTAGGAGAGGTTAATTCACCCCTCCACTTT. This translates into CASSLGEVNSPLHF.

V usage is TRBV9 and J usage is TRBJ1-5, with D unclear. Per the germline V gene, CDR1 is SGDLS and CDR2 is YYNGEE. The CDR3 is 14 residues long. V was shortened by 3 bases and J by 0 bases, with 7 bases between the two germline ends. The CDR3 DNA reads TGTGCCAGCAGCGCGAATTATAGCAATCAGCCCCAGCATTTT. Amino acids: CASSANYSNQPQHF.

The V and J genes are TRBV19 and TRBJ2-7; 8 positions match TRBD2. This CDR3 comprises 15 residues. Trimming took 2 bases from V and 1 from J; bases not matched to a gene: 4. Germline V gives CDR1 LNHDA, CDR2 SQIVND (reference sequence). The CDR3 loop is CASSIRGGLSYEQYF. In DNA, the CDR3 is TGTGCCAGTAGTATACGCGGGGGGCTTTCCTACGAGCAGTACTTC.

This chain connects TRBV18 to TRBJ2-5, with D possibly TRBD2 on 5 matching bases. The V end lost 3 bases, the J end lost 4 bases, and 21 bases lay between the germline ends. Germline loops: CDR1 KGHSH, CDR2 LQKENI. The CDR3 covers 17 residues. The CDR3 protein is CASSPPSGGEGLETQYF. CDR3 in DNA: TGTGCCAGCTCACCTCCATCTGGCGGAGAGGGCCTAGAGACCCAGTACTTC.

The chain has TRBV7-2 and TRBJ1-1; D unresolved. CDR1 SGHTA and CDR2 FQGNSA come from the germline V gene. The CDR3 spans 13 residues. V was shortened by 8 bases and J by 1 base, with 11 bases between the two germline ends. Here the CDR3 DNA reads TGTGCCAGCGGCAAGCATAAGAACACTGAAGCTTTCTTT. Its translation is CASGKHKNTEAFF.

The V and J genes are TRBV7-2 and TRBJ2-1; 7 bases fit TRBD1. Losses at the gene ends were 1 base for V and 8 bases for J; bases not matched to a gene: 8. Germline V lookup: CDR1 SGHTA, CDR2 FQGNSA. The CDR3 contains 15 residues. The CDR3 protein is CASSLETGKGYEQFF. CDR3 DNA sequence: TGTGCCAGCAGCTTAGAGACAGGGAAGGGCTATGAGCAGTTCTTC.

The V call is TRBV25-1, the J call TRBJ1-4; D perhaps matches TRBD1 (5 bases). V lost 0 bases and J lost 4, with 9 bases in between. There are 15 residues in the CDR3. Germline lookup yields CDR1 MGHDK and CDR2 SYGVNS. The DNA of the CDR3 is TGTGCCAGCAGTGAATATGGGGGGGGTAATGAAAAACTGTTTTTT. Translation gives CASSEYGGGNEKLFF.

V and J are TRBV4-3 and TRBJ1-1; possible D gene TRBD1, 5 bases. V was clipped by 3 bases and J by 4 bases, with 12 bases between them. The CDR3 loop spans 14 amino acids. Germline V gene sequence: CDR1 LGHNA, CDR2 YSLEER. The CDR3 is CASSHDPQGTEAFF. The DNA of the CDR3 is TGCGCCAGCAGCCATGACCCCCAGGGCACTGAAGCTTTCTTT.

V and J are TRBV2 and TRBJ1-2; 8 bases are a match to TRBD1. With V trimmed by 7 bases and J by 3 bases, 7 bases remained unmatched. Per germline, CDR1 SNHLY and CDR2 FYNNEI. The CDR3 is made up of 14 amino acids. CDR3: CASTGQGAYYGYTF. The CDR3 DNA is TGTGCCAGCACTGGACAGGGCGCGTACTATGGCTACACCTTC.

The chain employs TRBV27 and TRBJ1-6, with D perhaps TRBD1 (6 bases). The CDR3 consists of 14 residues. V lost 3 bases and J 5 bases, leaving 8 bases between the germline ends. The germline gives CDR1 MNHEY, CDR2 SMNVEV (reference sequence). CDR3 loop: CASSLDSHNSPLHF. CDR3 DNA: TGTGCCAGCAGTTTGGACAGCCATAATTCACCCCTCCACTTT.

This rearrangement joins TRBV6-5 to TRBJ2-7, with no clear D. Germline V gives CDR1 MNHEY, CDR2 SVGAGI. This CDR3 is built from 11 residues. The ends were cut back, 4 bases at V and 2 bases at J, with 3 bases in the middle. The CDR3 spells CASSSTYEQYF. The CDR3 region has the DNA TGTGCCAGCAGTTCAACCTACGAGCAGTACTTC.

This sequence joins TRBV11-2 and TRBJ2-3; D ambiguous. The V gene lost 0 bases and the J gene lost 2 bases, with 6 bases spanning the gap. The CDR3 length is 14 residues. CDR1 SGHAT and CDR2 FQNNGV come from the germline V gene. The DNA for the CDR3 is TGTGCCAGCAGCTTAGAACTAAACACAGATACGCAGTATTTT. This translates into CASSLELNTDTQYF. Based on the CDR3 plus reference TRBV11-2 and TRBJ2-3, the full variable domain is EAGVAQSPRYKIIEKRQSVAFWCNPISGHATLYWYQQILGQGPKLLIQFQNNGVVDDSQLPKDRFSAERLKGVDSTLKIQPAKLEDSAVYLCASSLELNTDTQYFGPGTRLTVL.

This chain connects TRBV7-2 to TRBJ2-3, with 8 nucleotides matching TRBD1. The CDR3 sequence is 16 residues long. Germline assignment: CDR1 SGHTA and CDR2 FQGNSA. The V segment lost 3 bases and the J segment 0 bases; nucleotides outside the gene matches: 5. CDR3 amino acids: CASSFPRDRSTDTQYF. The CDR3 DNA reads TGTGCCAGCAGCTTCCCCCGGGACAGGAGCACAGATACGCAGTATTTT.

The chain links TRBV28 to TRBJ1-1; unclear D gene. Germline-derived CDR1 and CDR2 are MDHEN and SYDVKM. This CDR3 region has 15 residues. V was pared by 6 bases and J by 3 bases, with 17 bases between. The CDR3 is CASRDPDRRDTEAFF. Here the CDR3 DNA reads TGTGCCAGCAGGGACCCCGATCGACGGGACACTGAAGCTTTCTTT. Using reference TRBV28 and TRBJ1-1 for the parts outside the CDR3, the full variable domain is DVKVTQSSRYLVKRTGEKVFLECVQDMDHENMFWYRQDPGLGLRLIYFSYDVKMKEKGDIPEGYSVSREKKERFSLILESASTNQTSMYLCASRDPDRRDTEAFFGQGTRLTVV.

V and J are TRBV6-5 and TRBJ2-1; weak D call: TRBD1 (6 bases). V lost 2 bases and J 6 bases, leaving 14 bases between the germline ends. CDR3 size: 15 residues. Germline CDR1 MNHEY, CDR2 SVGAGI. This chain's CDR3 is CASSYGNRASNEQFF. The DNA for the CDR3 is TGTGCCAGCAGTTACGGTAACAGGGCAAGCAATGAGCAGTTCTTC.

This chain joins TRBV30 and TRBJ2-1; maybe TRBD1 (5 bases). Trimming removed 3 bases from V and 9 bases from J, with 15 bases in between. This CDR3 is built from 13 residues. CDR1 and CDR2 from the germline V gene are GTSNPN and SVGIG (reference sequence). CDR3 sequence reads: CAWRKKDRGEQFF. CDR3 nucleotides: TGTGCCTGGAGGAAGAAGGATAGGGGTGAGCAGTTCTTC.